This T cell receptor (beta chain) was recovered during a study of kidney transplant recipient with SARS-CoV-2 infection. This clonotype showed up many times. TCRdb re-analysed the reads in MiXCR, keeping a single row per CDR3 protein. The sample has 200,000 to 300,000 distinct CDR3 sequences; more than 25% are singletons. Here the sequenced sample was a blood sample, taken at baseline and on approximately day 120 from a kidney transplant recipient. This clonotype was sampled from a male patient younger than 45 who had COVID-19 and was a kidney transplant recipient. Some T cells could come from the graft donor.

In DNA form, the CDR3 reads TGCAGCGTCGAGGAGGGGGGTCAGCCCCAGCATTTT. Its translation is CSVEEGGQPQHF. The gene calls are TRBV29-1 and TRBJ1-5; maybe TRBD1 (6 bases). This CDR3 comprises 12 residues. The V end lost 6 bases, the J end lost 6 bases, and 12 bases lay between the germline ends. In germline, CDR1 is SQVTM, CDR2 ANQGSEA.